The present T cell receptor (beta chain) was sequenced within a study of cytomegalovirus exposure and HLA in healthy donors. Study-wide points: A later analysis reportedly identified an Asian-associated ancestry cluster as carrying fewer N-insertions than the approximately 620-donor mean. Equally common other TCR beta chains were less clonally expanded than HLA-associated ones, a later analysis found. Researchers reported in a later analysis that a missense DCLRE1C variant was tied to TCR beta V- and J-gene trimming. CMV serostatus alone was available as immune exposure information.

PCR involved 60 Vbeta and 13 Jbeta primers. Sequenced by immunoSEQ multiplex PCR; TCRdb stores in-frame clones only, minus some. The data hold under 200,000 clones, with about 75% observed a single time. For this clone: The antigen is unknown.

The CDR3 has 12 residues. V gave up 6 bases and J gave up 9 bases; unmatched junction bases: 7. Germline-derived CDR1 and CDR2 are SNHLY and FYNNEI. The gene calls are TRBV2 and TRBJ1-2; TRBD1 agrees at 7 bases. The sequence came from a male donor in good health and CMV-seronegative. Sequenced input: PBMCs. The chain's CDR3 is CASSIRDSSYTF. CDR3 in DNA: TGTGCCAGCAGCATCCGGGACAGTAGCTACACCTTC.